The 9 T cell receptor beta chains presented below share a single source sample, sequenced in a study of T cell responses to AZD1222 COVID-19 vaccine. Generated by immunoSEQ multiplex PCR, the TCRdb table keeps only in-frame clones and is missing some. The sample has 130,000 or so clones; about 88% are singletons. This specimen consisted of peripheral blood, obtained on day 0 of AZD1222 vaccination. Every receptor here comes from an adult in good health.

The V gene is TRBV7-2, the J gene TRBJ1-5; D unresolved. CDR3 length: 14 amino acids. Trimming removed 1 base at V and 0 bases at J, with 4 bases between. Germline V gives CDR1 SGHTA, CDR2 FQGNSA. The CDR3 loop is CASSLGHSNQPQHF. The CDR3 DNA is TGTGCCAGCAGCTTAGGCCATAGCAATCAGCCCCAGCATTTT.

CDR3 DNA: TGTGCCAGCAGTCGCGGGACTCCTAAGGATACGCAGTATTTT. Its protein product is CASSRGTPKDTQYF. This chain links TRBV7-9 with TRBJ2-3; possibly TRBD2 for D (6 bases). Germline CDR1 is SEHNR and CDR2 is FQNEAQ (reference sequence). This CDR3 comprises 14 residues. V was trimmed by 6 bases and J by 6 bases, leaving 16 bases between them.

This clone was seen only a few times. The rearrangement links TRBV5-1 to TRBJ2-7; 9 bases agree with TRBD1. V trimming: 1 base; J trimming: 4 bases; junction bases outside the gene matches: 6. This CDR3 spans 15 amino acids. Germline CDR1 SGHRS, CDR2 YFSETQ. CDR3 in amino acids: CASSLRGDRVYEQYF. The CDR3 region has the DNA TGCGCCAGCAGCTTGCGGGGGGACAGGGTATACGAGCAGTACTTC.

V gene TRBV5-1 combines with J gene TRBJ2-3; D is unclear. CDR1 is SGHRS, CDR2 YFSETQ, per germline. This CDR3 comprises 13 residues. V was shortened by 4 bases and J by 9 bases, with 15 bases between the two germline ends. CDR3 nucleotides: TGCGCCAGCAGCCCGGAACGATCTGACACGCAGTATTTT. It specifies CASSPERSDTQYF.

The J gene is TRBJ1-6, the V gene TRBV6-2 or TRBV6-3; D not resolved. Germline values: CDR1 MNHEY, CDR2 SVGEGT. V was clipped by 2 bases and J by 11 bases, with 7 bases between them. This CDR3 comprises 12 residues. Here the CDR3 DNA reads TGTGCCAGCAGTTACGGAAACACACCCCTCCACTTT. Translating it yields CASSYGNTPLHF.

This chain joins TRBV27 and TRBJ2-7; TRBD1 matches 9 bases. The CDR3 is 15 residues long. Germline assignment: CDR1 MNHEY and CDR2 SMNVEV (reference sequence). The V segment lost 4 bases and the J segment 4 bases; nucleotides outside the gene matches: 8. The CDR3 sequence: CASSSQLTGGYEQYF. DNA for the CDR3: TGTGCCAGCAGTTCACAACTGACAGGGGGATACGAGCAGTACTTC.

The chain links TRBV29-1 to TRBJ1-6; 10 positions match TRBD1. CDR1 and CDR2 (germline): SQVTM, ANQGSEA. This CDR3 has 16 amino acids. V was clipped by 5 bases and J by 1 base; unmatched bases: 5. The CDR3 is CSVRTGGSSYNSPLHF. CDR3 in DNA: TGCAGCGTTAGGACAGGGGGGTCGTCCTATAATTCACCCCTCCACTTT.

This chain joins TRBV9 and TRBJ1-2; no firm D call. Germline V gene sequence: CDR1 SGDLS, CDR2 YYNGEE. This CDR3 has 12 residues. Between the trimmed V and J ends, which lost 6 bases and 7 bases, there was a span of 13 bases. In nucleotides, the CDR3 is TGTGCCAGCACCACACGTGGGTCTGGCTACACCTTC. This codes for CASTTRGSGYTF.

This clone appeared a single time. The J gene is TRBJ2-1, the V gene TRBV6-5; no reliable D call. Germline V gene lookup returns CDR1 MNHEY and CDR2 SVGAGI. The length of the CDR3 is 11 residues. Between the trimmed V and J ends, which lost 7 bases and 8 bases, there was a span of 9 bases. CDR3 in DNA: TGTGCCAGCACCTTGATCGATGAGCAGTTCTTC. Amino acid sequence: CASTLIDEQFF.